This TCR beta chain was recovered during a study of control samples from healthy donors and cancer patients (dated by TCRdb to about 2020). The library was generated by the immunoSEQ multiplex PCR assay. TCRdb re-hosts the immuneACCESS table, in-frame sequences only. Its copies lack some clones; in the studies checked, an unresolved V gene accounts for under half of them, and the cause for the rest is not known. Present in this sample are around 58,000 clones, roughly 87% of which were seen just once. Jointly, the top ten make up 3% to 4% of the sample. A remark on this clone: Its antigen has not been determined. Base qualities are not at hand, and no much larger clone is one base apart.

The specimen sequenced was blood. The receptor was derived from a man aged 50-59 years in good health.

The base sequence is TGCGCCAGCAGCCCGGACAGGGGACGAGACACTGAAGCTTTCTTT. Translated, it gives CASSPDRGRDTEAFF. The V gene is TRBV5-1 and the J gene is TRBJ1-1, and TRBD1 aligns with 9 junction nucleotides. The germline V gene sets CDR1 to SGHRS and CDR2 to YFSETQ. Its CDR3 holds 15 amino acids, cysteine through phenylalanine. Only the CDR3 DNA is retained, 45 bases long and in frame from the first base. V trim: 4 bases; J trim: 3 bases; unmatched bases: 7.